This T cell receptor beta chain was recovered during a study of cytomegalovirus exposure and HLA in healthy donors. Background on the study: There were tens of millions of unique TCRs (from HLA-typed donors) in an early data release. Notes on the study in general: In a later analysis, compared with equally common non-associated chains, HLA-associated beta chains were more expanded. TRBV6-2, TRBV6-3 and other indistinguishable V segments were excluded.

Worth noting for this clone: What it binds is not known.

The primer mix had 60 Vbeta and 13 Jbeta primers. TCRdb keeps only in-frame clones here, not all; method: immunoSEQ multiplex PCR. The sample consists of about 160,000 clones, around four fifths of them appearing once. Germline V lookup: CDR1 MNHEY, CDR2 SVGAGI. CDR3 size: 15 residues. J lost 10 bases, V lost 7 bases, and 9 bases had no gene match. The specimen was PBMCs. This TCR derives from a woman aged 25 to 39 in good health and CMV-seronegative. The chain is built from TRBV6-5 and TRBJ2-1; 14 nucleotides line up with TRBD2. The CDR3: CASNGLAGGRGEQFF. CDR3 nucleotide sequence: TGTGCCAGCAACGGACTAGCGGGGGGCCGCGGGGAGCAGTTCTTC.